The 23 T cell receptor beta chains given below trace back to one sample, sequenced in a study of coeliac disease. The method was immunoSEQ multiplex PCR; TCRdb's version includes in-frame clones alone and lacks a portion of them. The sample shows thousands of clones, roughly two thirds of them seen only once. Sample: lamina propria lymphocytes from the gut. These receptors came from a woman aged 70 to 79 with celiac disease.

V and J are TRBV23-1 and TRBJ1-3; 7 bases are a match to TRBD1. TRBV23-1 is given ORF status, its function remaining uncertain. The CDR3 length is 18 residues. J was trimmed by 3 bases and V by 2 bases; bases with no gene match: 13. CDR3 residues: CASSQEGQGVVFGNTIYF. In nucleotides, the CDR3 is TGCGCCAGCAGTCAAGAAGGTCAGGGGGTGGTATTTGGAAACACCATATATTTT.

This sequence joins TRBV30 and TRBJ1-6; D is undetermined. Germline V gene data show CDR1 as GTSNPN and CDR2 as SVGIG (reference sequence). V was trimmed by 6 bases and J by 5 bases, leaving 5 bases between them. This CDR3 contains 11 residues. Here the CDR3 reads CACNNNSPLHF. The CDR3 nucleotides read TGTGCCTGCAACAATAATTCACCCCTCCACTTT.

The DNA of the CDR3 is TGCGCCAGCGCCGGGACACTTAGCACAGATACGCAGTATTTT. It translates to CASAGTLSTDTQYF. The rearrangement links TRBV5-1 to TRBJ2-3; D perhaps matches TRBD1 (6 bases). V was clipped by 7 bases and J by 0 bases, with 12 bases between them. The germline gives CDR1 SGHRS, CDR2 YFSETQ. The CDR3 has 14 residues.

The chain combines TRBV7-2 with TRBJ2-7, with a possible D match to TRBD1 (7 bases). CDR3 length equals 15 residues. CDR1 and CDR2 from the germline V gene are SGHTA and FQGNSA. V was clipped by 5 bases and J by 2 bases, with 16 bases between them. The CDR3: CASSPRAGGTYEQYF. In nucleotides, the CDR3 is TGTGCCAGCAGCCCCCGGGCAGGGGGGACCTACGAGCAGTACTTC.

The chain links TRBV28 to TRBJ1-5; 9 nucleotides match TRBD1. V lost 1 base and J lost 0; bases outside the gene matches: 7. The CDR3 contains 18 residues. Germline V gene lookup returns CDR1 MDHEN and CDR2 SYDVKM. The CDR3 coding sequence is TGTGCCAGCAGTTTATTCGGGACAGGGAGTTATAGCAATCAGCCCCAGCATTTT. Translation gives CASSLFGTGSYSNQPQHF.

V usage is TRBV18 and J usage is TRBJ1-1; 8 bases match TRBD1. The germline V gene encodes CDR1 KGHSH and CDR2 LQKENI. This CDR3 is 15 amino acids long. The J segment lost 5 bases and the V segment lost 5 bases, leaving 10 bases of the junction unmatched. The CDR3 protein is CASSTAGGAGTEAFF. Written as DNA, the CDR3 is TGTGCCAGCTCAACGGCAGGGGGCGCAGGAACTGAAGCTTTCTTT.

This rearrangement joins TRBV4-2 to TRBJ1-2, with unresolved D. Germline CDR1 reads LGHNA; CDR2 reads YNFKEQ. This CDR3 comprises 13 residues. Trimming took off 3 bases at V and 4 bases at J, with 9 bases between the two ends. The CDR3 protein is CASSHGQIYGYTF. CDR3 DNA: TGTGCCAGCAGCCATGGGCAGATCTATGGCTACACCTTC.

The table lists this clone with a count of one. This chain joins TRBV27 and TRBJ2-3; 9 nucleotides match TRBD1. The V segment lost 3 bases and the J segment 1 base; nucleotides outside the gene matches: 2. The germline V gene has CDR1 MNHEY and CDR2 SMNVEV (reference sequence). This CDR3 has 15 amino acids. The CDR3 reads CASSFGTGRTDTQYF. CDR3 sequence (DNA): TGTGCCAGCAGTTTTGGGACAGGGCGCACAGATACGCAGTATTTT.

This clone was counted a few times. Written as DNA, the CDR3 is TGCAGCGTTGACCCAGGTGTTAACTATGGCTACACCTTC. Translation gives CSVDPGVNYGYTF. This chain joins TRBV29-1 and TRBJ1-2; D ambiguous. V was cut by 3 bases and J by 1 base, with 9 bases left in between. CDR1 SQVTM and CDR2 ANQGSEA come from the germline V gene. The CDR3 covers 13 residues. The full variable domain, in which reference TRBV29-1 and TRBJ1-2 provide the parts outside the CDR3, is SAVISQKPSRDICQRGTSLTIQCQVDSQVTMMFWYRQQPGQSLTLIATANQGSEATYESGFVIDKFPISRPNLTFSTLTVSNMSPEDSSIYLCSVDPGVNYGYTFGSGTRLTVV.

The chain has TRBV19 and TRBJ1-2; the D is unclear. Germline V gene data show CDR1 as LNHDA and CDR2 as SQIVND (reference sequence). The CDR3 sequence is 16 residues long. V gave up 0 bases and J gave up 4 bases, with 15 bases separating them. The CDR3 sequence: CASSIEIRAALYGYTF. The CDR3 region has the DNA TGTGCCAGTAGTATAGAGATCCGAGCAGCGCTCTATGGCTACACCTTC. Based on the CDR3 plus reference TRBV19 and TRBJ1-2, the full variable domain is DGGITQSPKYLFRKEGQNVTLSCEQNLNHDAMYWYRQDPGQGLRLIYYSQIVNDFQKGDIAEGYSVSREKKESFPLTVTSAQKNPTAFYLCASSIEIRAALYGYTFGSGTRLTVV.

This clone was counted between two and nine times. CDR3 in DNA: TGTGCCAGCAGCCCCAGGGGGACAGGGCAGGCTGGCTACACCTTC. It translates to CASSPRGTGQAGYTF. The chain has TRBV5-6 and TRBJ1-2; TRBD1 matches at 9 bases. Germline-derived CDR1 and CDR2 are SGHDT and YYEEEE. The CDR3 has 15 amino acids. V trimming: 4 bases; J trimming: 7 bases; junction bases outside the gene matches: 11.

The chain employs TRBV6-1 and TRBJ2-7, with D possibly being TRBD1 (6 bases). The CDR3 loop spans 14 amino acids. Germline CDR1 MNHNS, CDR2 SASEGT. Trimming cost V 7 bases and J 1 base, with 14 bases left between them. The CDR3 is CASTTGPPSYEQYF. As DNA, the CDR3 is TGTGCCAGCACCACAGGGCCCCCTTCCTACGAGCAGTACTTC.

In its sample, this clone is large. This chain connects TRBV29-1 to TRBJ1-1, with D unresolved. Germline CDR1 is SQVTM and CDR2 is ANQGSEA. The CDR3 runs 14 residues. V was pared by 5 bases and J by 2 bases, with 15 bases between. The CDR3 is CSVTTLTGNTEAFF. CDR3 nucleotides: TGCAGCGTTACTACTCTGACTGGAAACACTGAAGCTTTCTTT.

This sequence joins TRBV14 and TRBJ2-7, with D uncertain. There are 15 residues in the CDR3. Germline assignment: CDR1 SGHDN and CDR2 FVKESK. V gave up 1 base and J gave up 0 bases, with 10 bases separating them. The CDR3 protein is CASSQAAASSYEQYF. The CDR3 DNA sequence: TGTGCCAGCAGCCAAGCTGCGGCAAGCTCCTACGAGCAGTACTTC.

This clone appeared once. DNA for the CDR3: TGTGCCAGCAGCTTGTCGGCTAGCTCCGCCGAGCAGTACTTC. As protein: CASSLSASSAEQYF. The V and J genes are TRBV5-4 and TRBJ2-7, with a tentative D call TRBD2 (5 bases). This CDR3 is 14 amino acids long. Germline assignment: CDR1 SGHNT and CDR2 YYREEE (reference sequence). The V gene lost 1 base and the J gene lost 6 bases, with 14 bases spanning the gap.

The chain employs TRBV5-6 and TRBJ1-2, with 7 bases that match TRBD1. Germline CDR1 is SGHDT and CDR2 is YYEEEE. The J segment lost 7 bases and the V segment lost 1 base, leaving 10 bases of the junction unmatched. CDR3 length: 15 residues. The CDR3 protein is CASSLMTGSFVGYTF. The CDR3 DNA reads TGTGCCAGCAGCTTGATGACAGGGTCGTTTGTTGGCTACACCTTC.

In its sample, this clone was seen once. V is TRBV28 and J is TRBJ1-2, with 7 nucleotides matching TRBD1. Trimming removed 11 bases from V and 2 bases from J; junction bases left unmatched: 5. The CDR3 consists of 12 residues. Germline loops: CDR1 MDHEN, CDR2 SYDVKM. CDR3 sequence (DNA): TGTGCCCTGAAGGGGGCGAACTATGGCTACACCTTC. It yields the protein CALKGANYGYTF.

The rearrangement links TRBV4-2 to TRBJ2-1; a weak D match, TRBD2 (5 bases). The germline V and J ends were trimmed by 5 bases and 7 bases, with 18 bases remaining between them. CDR3 length: 15 residues. CDR1 is LGHNA and CDR2 is YNFKEQ in the germline V gene. The CDR3 nucleotides are TGTGCCAGCAGCGCTCTAGGCGTACTAGGGAATGAGCAGTTCTTC. Residues: CASSALGVLGNEQFF.

By proportion, this clone is medium-sized. V and J are TRBV7-8 and TRBJ1-2, with 7 bases that match TRBD1. This CDR3 is built from 16 residues. CDR1 is SGHVS and CDR2 is FQNEAQ in the germline V gene. Trimming at V came to 5 bases and at J to 4 bases, leaving 13 bases not matched to a gene. The CDR3 sequence is CASSPYTGEMAYGYTF. In DNA, the CDR3 is TGTGCCAGCAGCCCGTATACAGGGGAAATGGCCTATGGCTACACCTTC.

This chain uses TRBV5-1 with TRBJ2-7, with D maybe TRBD2 (6 bases). Deletions cut 0 bases from V and 6 bases from J, with 13 bases between. Per germline, CDR1 SGHRS and CDR2 YFSETQ. The CDR3 covers 14 residues. Here the CDR3 reads CASSLDVGGTEQYF. The CDR3 bases are TGCGCCAGCAGCTTGGACGTAGGAGGGACCGAGCAGTACTTC.

V and J are TRBV25-1 and TRBJ2-1, with 8 positions matching TRBD2. CDR3 length: 16 amino acids. CDR1 MGHDK and CDR2 SYGVNS come from the germline V gene. V lost 8 bases to trimming and J lost 0 bases; unmatched junction nucleotides: 9. Here the CDR3 reads CASSMAGGSSYNEQFF. Written as DNA, the CDR3 is TGTGCCAGCTCAATGGCGGGGGGATCCTCCTACAATGAGCAGTTCTTC.

The rearrangement uses TRBV27 and TRBJ2-7, with a possible D match to TRBD1 (5 bases). CDR1 MNHEY and CDR2 SMNVEV come from the germline V gene (reference sequence). V lost 7 bases, J lost 3 bases, and 16 bases lay in between. The CDR3 consists of 14 residues. CDR3 residues: CASKGPSALYEQYF. The CDR3 DNA sequence: TGTGCCAGCAAGGGGCCTTCGGCCCTCTACGAGCAGTACTTC.

The rearrangement joins TRBV10-2 to TRBJ2-7; weak D call: TRBD1 (6 bases). The CDR3 totals 14 residues. Looked up from germline, CDR1 is WSHSY and CDR2 is SAAADI. V lost 3 bases, J lost 6 bases, and 15 bases lay in between. CDR3 nucleotide sequence: TGCGCCAGCAGTGATAGAGGGGGAGTCGGCGAGCAGTACTTC. It specifies CASSDRGGVGEQYF.